This T cell receptor (beta chain) is from a study of CD8 T cells in ankylosing spondylitis. Broader study findings: Significant enrichment of disease-linked clones was reportedly seen in matched ankylosing spondylitis synovial fluid. Ankylosing spondylitis blood appeared to be characterized by a TCR beta motif of under 10 highly homologous variants. Disease-linked clones proved CD8+ and comparatively uncommon in peripheral blood.

This clonotype was observed a handful of times. What it binds is unknown. A quantitative 5'-RACE method, one with molecular barcodes, was used to make TCR beta libraries. MiXCR, applied by TCRdb to the 5' RACE reads, yields one record per CDR3 protein. This sample carries 120,000 or so distinct CDR3 sequences, roughly 13% of them seen once, and the ten largest clones take 2.5% to 3%. Trimming removed 2 bases at V and 6 bases at J, with 7 bases between. CDR3 size: 13 residues. Looked up from germline, CDR1 is KGHSH and CDR2 is LQKENI. Specimen: blood, either unsorted or a sorted T cell fraction (not recorded which). The TCR was taken from a female donor with ankylosing spondylitis or in good health (not recorded which). The chain is built from TRBV18 and TRBJ1-4; possible D gene TRBD1, 6 bases. The CDR3 protein is CASSPNRDEKLFF. In DNA form, the CDR3 reads TGTGCCAGCTCACCAAACAGGGATGAAAAACTGTTTTTT.